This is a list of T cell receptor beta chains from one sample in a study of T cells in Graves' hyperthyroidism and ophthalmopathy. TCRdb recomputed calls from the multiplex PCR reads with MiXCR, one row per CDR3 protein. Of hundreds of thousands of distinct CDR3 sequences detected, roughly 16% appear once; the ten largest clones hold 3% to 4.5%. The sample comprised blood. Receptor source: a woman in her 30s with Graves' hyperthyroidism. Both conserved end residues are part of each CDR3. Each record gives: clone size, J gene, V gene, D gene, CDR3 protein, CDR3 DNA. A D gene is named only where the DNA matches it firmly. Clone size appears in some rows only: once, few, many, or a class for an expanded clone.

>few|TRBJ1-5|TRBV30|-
CAWSNRALGNQPQHF
TGTGCCTGGAGTAACCGGGCCTTGGGCAATCAGCCCCAGCATTTT
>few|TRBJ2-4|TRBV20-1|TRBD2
CSARTGTSGPEAKNIQYF
TGCAGTGCTCGAACCGGGACTAGCGGCCCCGAAGCCAAAAACATTCAGTACTTC
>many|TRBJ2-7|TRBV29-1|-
CSVPGPSYEQYF
TGCAGCGTACCCGGCCCTTCCTACGAGCAGTACTTC
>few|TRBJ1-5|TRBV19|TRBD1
CASSRDRGSGSNQPQHF
TGTGCCAGTAGCCGGGACAGGGGGTCGGGTAGCAATCAGCCCCAGCATTTT
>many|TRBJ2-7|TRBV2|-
CASSEGRGRPYEQYF
TGTGCCAGCAGTGAAGGGAGGGGGCGCCCCTACGAGCAGTACTTC
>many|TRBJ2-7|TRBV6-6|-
CASSYGRDTVSYEQYF
TGTGCCAGCAGTTACGGCAGGGACACGGTTTCCTACGAGCAGTACTTC
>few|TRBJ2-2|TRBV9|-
CASSVDREDTGELFF
TGTGCCAGCAGCGTCGATCGTGAAGACACCGGGGAGCTGTTTTTT
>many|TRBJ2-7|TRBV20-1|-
CSARTRYEQYF
TGCAGTGCCAGGACACGCTACGAGCAGTACTTC
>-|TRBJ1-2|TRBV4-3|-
CASSPGRVPSYYGYTF
TGCGCCAGCAGCCCCGGAAGGGTCCCCTCTTACTATGGCTACACCTTC
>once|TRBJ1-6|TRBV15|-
CATSRRPISYNSPLHF
TGTGCCACCAGCAGACGACCCATCTCCTATAATTCACCCCTCCACTTT
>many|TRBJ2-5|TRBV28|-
CASSLPGGVRQETQYF
TGTGCCAGCAGTTTACCCGGCGGGGTGAGGCAAGAGACCCAGTACTTC
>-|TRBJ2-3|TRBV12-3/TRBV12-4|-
CASTFEVRGTDTQYF
TGCGCCAGCACCTTCGAGGTACGGGGCACAGATACGCAGTATTTT
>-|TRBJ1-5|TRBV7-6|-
CASSPLLRDAGQPQHF
TGTGCCAGCAGCCCCCTCCTTCGGGACGCAGGCCAGCCCCAGCATTTT
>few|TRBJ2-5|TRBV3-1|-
CASSQGVGAETQYF
TGTGCCAGCAGCCAAGGAGTCGGGGCAGAGACCCAGTACTTC
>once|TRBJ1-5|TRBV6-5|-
CASSYVQQNQPQHF
TGTGCCAGCAGTTATGTCCAGCAAAATCAGCCCCAGCATTTT
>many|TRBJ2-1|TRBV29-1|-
CSVAGTFYNEQFF
TGCAGCGTTGCCGGGACGTTCTACAATGAGCAGTTCTTC
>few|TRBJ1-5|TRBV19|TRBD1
CASSIGQGHNQPQHF
TGTGCCAGTAGTATCGGACAGGGTCACAATCAGCCCCAGCATTTT
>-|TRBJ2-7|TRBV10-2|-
CASTELAGEQYF
TGCGCCAGCACGGAATTGGCTGGGGAGCAGTACTTC
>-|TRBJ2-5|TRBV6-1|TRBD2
CASSEVGGGEGKETQYF
TGTGCCAGCAGTGAAGTTGGGGGGGGAGAGGGTAAAGAGACCCAGTACTTC
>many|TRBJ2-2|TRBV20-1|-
CSASPGQNTGELFF
TGCAGTGCTAGCCCTGGTCAAAACACCGGGGAGCTGTTTTTT
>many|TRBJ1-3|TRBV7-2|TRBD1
CASSLRVVTGAGNTIYF
TGTGCCAGCAGCTTGAGAGTGGTGACAGGGGCTGGAAACACCATATATTTT
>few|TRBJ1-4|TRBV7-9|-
CASSLVVVEKLFF
TGTGCCAGCAGCTTAGTGGTGGTTGAAAAACTGTTTTTT
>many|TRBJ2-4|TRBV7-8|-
CASSALGVEAKNIQYF
TGTGCCAGCAGCGCTTTAGGGGTGGAGGCCAAAAACATTCAGTACTTC
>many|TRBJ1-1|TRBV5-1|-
CASSLDGDQTEAFF
TGCGCCAGCAGCTTGGATGGGGACCAGACTGAAGCTTTCTTT
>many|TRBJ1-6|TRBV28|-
CASSWGGNRNSPLHF
TGTGCCAGCAGTTGGGGAGGGAATAGGAATTCACCCCTCCACTTT
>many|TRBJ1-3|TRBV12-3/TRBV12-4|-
CASSFAGDSGNTIYF
TGTGCCAGCAGTTTTGCGGGCGACTCTGGAAACACCATATATTTT
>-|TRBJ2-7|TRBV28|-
CASSSPDSSYEQYF
TGTGCCAGCAGCTCACCAGACAGCTCCTACGAGCAGTACTTC
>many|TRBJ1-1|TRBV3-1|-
CASSRSGTLSKAFF
TGTGCCAGCAGCCGGAGTGGGACACTATCAAAAGCTTTCTTT
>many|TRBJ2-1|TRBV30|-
CAWSVNSSSYNEQFF
TGTGCCTGGAGTGTTAACTCCAGCTCCTACAATGAGCAGTTCTTC
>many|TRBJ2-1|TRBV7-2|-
CASSLEVGTDPYNEQFF
TGTGCCAGCAGCCTGGAAGTCGGGACGGATCCCTACAATGAGCAGTTCTTC
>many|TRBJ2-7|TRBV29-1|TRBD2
CSVEDGREHEQYF
TGCAGCGTGGAAGACGGGCGGGAGCACGAGCAGTACTTC
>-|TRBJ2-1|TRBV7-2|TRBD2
CASSWRLAGEQFF
TGTGCCAGCAGCTGGAGACTAGCGGGAGAGCAGTTCTTC
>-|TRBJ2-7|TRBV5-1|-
CASSLPQQGRYEQYF
TGCGCCAGCAGCTTGCCCCAACAGGGGAGGTACGAGCAGTACTTC
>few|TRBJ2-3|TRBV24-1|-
CATCGSTDTQYF
TGTGCCACCTGCGGCAGCACAGATACGCAGTATTTT
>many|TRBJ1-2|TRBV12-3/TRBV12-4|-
CASRRISYGYTF
TGTGCCAGCAGAAGGATTTCCTATGGCTACACCTTC